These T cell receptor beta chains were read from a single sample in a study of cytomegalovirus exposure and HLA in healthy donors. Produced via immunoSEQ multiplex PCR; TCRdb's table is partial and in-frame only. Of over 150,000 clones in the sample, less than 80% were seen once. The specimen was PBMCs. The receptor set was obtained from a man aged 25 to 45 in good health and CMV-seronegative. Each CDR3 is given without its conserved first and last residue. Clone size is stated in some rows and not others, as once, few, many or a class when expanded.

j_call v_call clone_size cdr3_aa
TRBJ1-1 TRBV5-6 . ASSFFGTGGETEAF
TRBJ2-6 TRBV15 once ATSTTQHSSGANVLT
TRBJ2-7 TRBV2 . ASSEVGRGDIYEQY
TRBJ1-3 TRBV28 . ASKGSSGNTIY
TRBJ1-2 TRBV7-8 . ASSLDQGTKRGYT
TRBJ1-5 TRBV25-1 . ASSPRDRTSNQPQH
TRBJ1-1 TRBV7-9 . SSSFPGTEAF
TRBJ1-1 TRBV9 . ASGPGQTNTEAF
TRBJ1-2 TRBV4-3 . ASSITGNYGYT
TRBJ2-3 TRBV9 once ASSVAGEGGRGTQY
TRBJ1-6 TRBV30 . AWQGSGNSPLH
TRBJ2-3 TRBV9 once ASSVATDTQY
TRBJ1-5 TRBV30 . AWNFRDISNQPQH
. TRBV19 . ASSLDVSSYEQY
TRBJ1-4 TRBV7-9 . ASSLLTPGGNEKLF
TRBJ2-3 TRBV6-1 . ASRGAAIFTDTQY